These 20 T cell receptor beta chains originate from one sample sequenced in a study of T cells in Graves' hyperthyroidism and ophthalmopathy. TCR beta CDR3 region amplification was performed from RNA transcripts. TCR CDR3 underwent first-round RT-PCR with the HTBI primer set. TCRdb re-called the multiplex PCR reads through MiXCR, storing one row per CDR3 protein. The data show about 620,000 distinct CDR3 sequences, roughly 15% seen once. Sequences were obtained from blood. The receptors stem from a woman aged 25 to 39 with Graves' hyperthyroidism.

This clonotype was counted between two and nine times. The rearrangement joins TRBV10-3 to TRBJ1-2; 9 bases agree with TRBD1. Trimming at V came to 6 bases and at J to 6 bases, leaving 8 bases not matched to a gene. Germline CDR1 and CDR2: ENHRY and SYGVKD. The CDR3 loop spans 14 amino acids. The chain's CDR3 is CAIRGQGARDGYTF. CDR3 DNA: TGTGCCATCAGGGGACAGGGCGCTAGGGATGGCTACACCTTC.

This clonotype has ten or more counts. This chain joins TRBV7-9 and TRBJ2-7; D is undetermined. The germline V gene encodes CDR1 SEHNR and CDR2 FQNEAQ (reference sequence). Trimming removed 9 bases from V and 3 bases from J, with 12 bases in between. The CDR3 consists of 12 residues. The CDR3 nucleotides read TGTGCCAGTTCAGGAGAAGTCTACGAGCAGTACTTC. It is translated as CASSGEVYEQYF.

This clonotype was counted ten times or more. Here the CDR3 reads CASSFGPYQPQHF. Here the CDR3 DNA reads TGTGCCAGCAGCTTCGGACCCTATCAGCCCCAGCATTTT. V usage is TRBV7-9 and J usage is TRBJ1-5, with D hard to call. Germline CDR1 SEHNR, CDR2 FQNEAQ (reference sequence). Trimming stripped 3 bases from V and 5 bases from J, with 8 bases between. The CDR3 contains 13 residues.

The chain is built from TRBV5-1 and TRBJ2-7; 9 nucleotides line up with TRBD1. The J segment lost 6 bases and the V segment lost 5 bases, leaving 15 bases of the junction unmatched. Germline CDR1 and CDR2: SGHRS and YFSETQ. CDR3 length equals 16 residues. This CDR3 is CASRTISPGQGSEQYF. CDR3 DNA: TGCGCCAGCAGGACCATTTCCCCGGGACAGGGATCCGAGCAGTACTTC. Full variable domain (missing parts from reference TRBV5-1 and TRBJ2-7): KAGVTQTPRYLIKTRGQQVTLSCSPISGHRSVSWYQQTPGQGLQFLFEYFSETQRNKGNFPGRFSGRQFSNSRSEMNVSTLELGDSALYLCASRTISPGQGSEQYFGPGTRLTVT.

This clonotype was seen at least ten times. This rearrangement joins TRBV10-3 to TRBJ2-2; the D gene is possibly TRBD2 (6 bases). V was cut by 0 bases and J by 6 bases, with 8 bases left in between. In germline, CDR1 is ENHRY, CDR2 SYGVKD. The CDR3 totals 14 residues. The CDR3 DNA reads TGTGCCATCAGTGAGTCGGAGGGGCCCGGGGAGCTGTTTTTT. Its protein is CAISESEGPGELFF.

This clonotype appeared many times. This sequence joins TRBV27 and TRBJ2-3; 14 bases are a match to TRBD2. Trimming took 10 bases from V and 4 from J; bases not matched to a gene: 10. The CDR3 has 16 amino acids. Germline CDR1 and CDR2: MNHEY and SMNVEV (reference sequence). CDR3 nucleotides: TGTGCCACGGGGACTAGCGGGAGATATCGAGCAGATACGCAGTATTTT. Its protein product is CATGTSGRYRADTQYF.

In this sample, this clonotype turned up a few times. The J gene is TRBJ1-1, the V gene TRBV4-2; D not resolved. Germline CDR1 LGHNA, CDR2 YNFKEQ. V lost 0 bases and J lost 2, with 16 bases in between. CDR3 size: 17 residues. CDR3 amino acids: CASSQDRLLGRNTEAFF. CDR3 in DNA: TGTGCCAGCAGCCAAGATCGTCTCTTGGGTCGTAACACTGAAGCTTTCTTT.

The sample holds many counts of this clonotype. This chain joins TRBV12-3 or TRBV12-4 and TRBJ2-1; 14 nucleotides agree with TRBD2. CDR3 length equals 15 residues. V was clipped by 4 bases and J by 10 bases; unmatched bases: 6. The CDR3, as DNA: TGTGCCAGCAGTTCGGGACTAGCGGGAGTATGGGAGCAGTTCTTC. It is translated as CASSSGLAGVWEQFF.

This clonotype was seen a few times. The chain recombines TRBV4-1 with TRBJ2-3, with D possibly TRBD2 on 6 matching bases. The CDR3 contains 17 residues. V lost 3 bases to trimming and J lost 3 bases, with 19 bases between them. The germline CDR1 and CDR2 sequences are MGHRA and YSYEKL. The CDR3 here is CASSQNRLVTWTDTQYF. In nucleotides, the CDR3 is TGCGCCAGCAGCCAGAATCGACTAGTAACTTGGACAGATACGCAGTATTTT.

The V gene is TRBV25-1, the J gene TRBJ2-1; D not resolved. Germline-derived CDR1 and CDR2 are MGHDK and SYGVNS. The CDR3 consists of 14 residues. Trimming took 4 bases from V and 2 from J, leaving 9 bases between them. CDR3 amino acids: CASSGAVPYNEQFF. The CDR3 DNA follows: TGTGCCAGCAGTGGGGCGGTGCCCTACAATGAGCAGTTCTTC.

The rearrangement uses TRBV30 and TRBJ2-1; no firm D call. Germline CDR1 GTSNPN, CDR2 SVGIG (reference sequence). This CDR3 comprises 16 residues. The V gene lost 0 bases and the J gene lost 1 base, with 13 bases spanning the gap. CDR3 sequence: CAWSVMGDLSYNEQFF. DNA of the CDR3: TGTGCCTGGAGTGTAATGGGCGACCTTTCCTACAATGAGCAGTTCTTC.

The chain joins TRBV7-8 to TRBJ1-6; D is uncertain. Germline V gene data show CDR1 as SGHVS and CDR2 as FQNEAQ. The CDR3 runs to 14 residues. With 3 bases removed from V and 9 bases from J, the gap between germline ends came to 12 bases. CDR3 sequence: CASSLDQYGSPLHF. The CDR3 DNA sequence: TGTGCCAGCAGCTTGGACCAATATGGTTCACCCCTCCACTTT.

This clonotype has a count of ten or more. The chain's CDR3 is CASSFGWRGQPQHF. The CDR3 DNA reads as TGTGCCAGCAGCTTCGGATGGAGGGGTCAGCCCCAGCATTTT. This chain connects TRBV7-2 to TRBJ1-5; the D gene is possibly TRBD1 (5 bases). The germline CDR1 and CDR2 sequences are SGHTA and FQGNSA. The length of the CDR3 is 14 residues. Deletions cut 3 bases from V and 6 bases from J, with 12 bases between.

A few counts support this clonotype. The chain couples TRBV3-1 to TRBJ1-2; unclear D gene. The V and J ends lost 1 base and 7 bases respectively, with 7 bases between them. The CDR3 covers 12 residues. Germline values: CDR1 LGHDT, CDR2 YNNKEL (reference sequence). The CDR3 loop is CASSQVTVGYTF. CDR3 DNA sequence: TGTGCCAGCAGCCAAGTAACGGTTGGCTACACCTTC.

With respect to this clonotype: A clone one base away is much larger, so this may be a read error. This sequence joins TRBV10-3 and TRBJ2-1; the D gene is possibly TRBD1 (6 bases). The CDR3 extends over 14 amino acids. Germline V gene data show CDR1 as ENHRY and CDR2 as SYGVKD. Trimming took 0 bases from V and 10 from J, leaving 13 bases between them. The CDR3: CAISESTGPYEQFF. The CDR3, as DNA: TGTGCCATCAGTGAGTCGACAGGACCATACGAGCAGTTCTTC.

CDR3 region: CASSYGENHSPLHF. The CDR3 DNA reads as TGTGCCAGCAGTTACGGGGAGAATCATTCACCCCTCCACTTT. The rearrangement uses TRBV6-2 or TRBV6-3 and TRBJ1-6, with D uncertain. The length of the CDR3 is 14 residues. Germline values: CDR1 MNHEY, CDR2 SVGEGT. Trimming removed 2 bases at V and 8 bases at J, with 10 bases between.

This clonotype was seen only a few times. The CDR3 DNA reads TGTGCCAGCAGTCCCCGGGCCAAGAGGCAAGAGACCCAGTACTTC. Its protein is CASSPRAKRQETQYF. The J gene is TRBJ2-5, the V gene TRBV2, with no clear D. The germline gives CDR1 SNHLY, CDR2 FYNNEI. V gave up 5 bases and J gave up 2 bases, with 15 bases separating them. This CDR3 spans 15 amino acids.

This clonotype turned up a few times. This chain joins TRBV4-1 and TRBJ1-1, with D uncertain. Germline loops: CDR1 MGHRA, CDR2 YSYEKL. V lost 0 bases and J 7 bases, leaving 3 bases between the germline ends. CDR3 length equals 11 residues. CDR3 nucleotide sequence: TGCGCCAGCAGCCAAGACAGTGAAGCTTTCTTT. Amino acid sequence: CASSQDSEAFF.

This clonotype was seen ten or more times. The chain combines TRBV3-1 with TRBJ2-3; D remains unclear. Germline V gene data show CDR1 as LGHDT and CDR2 as YNNKEL (reference sequence). V lost 3 bases, J lost 6 bases, and 16 bases lay in between. The CDR3 is made up of 15 amino acids. The CDR3 is CASSHLEVDWDTQYF. The CDR3 bases are TGTGCCAGCAGCCATCTAGAGGTGGATTGGGATACGCAGTATTTT.

This clonotype was recorded only once. V usage is TRBV5-5 and J usage is TRBJ2-1; maybe TRBD1 (9 bases). Germline CDR1 and CDR2: SGHKS and YYEKEE (reference sequence). This CDR3 has 15 residues. V shed 3 bases and J shed 9 bases, with 19 bases lying between them. CDR3 in DNA: TGTGCCAGCAGCTCGGGGGGGGACAGGGCGGCTGAGCAGTTCTTC. The encoded protein is CASSSGGDRAAEQFF. Full variable domain (missing parts from reference TRBV5-5 and TRBJ2-1): DAGVTQSPTHLIKTRGQQVTLRCSPISGHKSVSWYQQVLGQGPQFIFQYYEKEERGRGNFPDRFSARQFPNYSSELNVNALLLGDSALYLCASSSGGDRAAEQFFGPGTRLTVL.